The present T cell receptor beta chain was sequenced within a study of T cells in women clearing cervical HPV infection. Study-level findings and limits: Associations may precede or follow infection; HPV-specific or memory T cells were not isolated.

TCRdb's copy holds only in-frame clones and misses some; the assay was immunoSEQ multiplex PCR. The sample holds tens of thousands of clones. On this clone: The antigen is unknown. The read ends 3 residues shy of where the CDR3 ends; the end is completed using the germline J gene.

Germline-derived CDR1 and CDR2 are MDHEN and SYDVKM. Trimming left V 5 bases short and J 3 bases short, with 12 bases between. This CDR3 spans 14 amino acids. The chain carries TRBV28 and TRBJ2-3; D remains ambiguous. The sequence was obtained from a woman aged 18 to 75 with a cervical HPV16 infection that either progressed to CIN3+ or cleared (not recorded which). Sequenced sample: blood buffy coat. CDR3 sequence: CASSPAGETDTQYF. Incomplete CDR3 DNA: TGTGCCAGCAGTCCCGCCGGTGAAACAGATACG.